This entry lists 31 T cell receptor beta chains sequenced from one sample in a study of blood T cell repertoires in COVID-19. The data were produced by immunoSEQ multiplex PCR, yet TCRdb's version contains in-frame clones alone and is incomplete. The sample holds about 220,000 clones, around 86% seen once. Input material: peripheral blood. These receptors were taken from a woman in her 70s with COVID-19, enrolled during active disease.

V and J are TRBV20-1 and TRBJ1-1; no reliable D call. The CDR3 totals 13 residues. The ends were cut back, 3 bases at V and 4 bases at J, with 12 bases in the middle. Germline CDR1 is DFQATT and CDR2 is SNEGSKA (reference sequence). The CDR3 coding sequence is TGCAGTGCTAGTAAGGCAGGAGGCACTGAAGCTTTCTTT. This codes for CSASKAGGTEAFF.

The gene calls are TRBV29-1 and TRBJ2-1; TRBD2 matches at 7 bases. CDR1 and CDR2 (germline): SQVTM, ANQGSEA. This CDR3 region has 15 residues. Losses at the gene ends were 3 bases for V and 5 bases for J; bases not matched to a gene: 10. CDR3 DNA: TGCAGCGTTGATGTAGCGGGCGTGTCCCACAATGAGCAGTTCTTC. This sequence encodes CSVDVAGVSHNEQFF.

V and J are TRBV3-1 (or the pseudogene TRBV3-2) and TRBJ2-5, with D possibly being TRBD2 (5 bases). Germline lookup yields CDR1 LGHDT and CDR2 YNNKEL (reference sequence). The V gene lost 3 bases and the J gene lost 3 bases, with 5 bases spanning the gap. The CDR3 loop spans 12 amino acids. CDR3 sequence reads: CASSHGEETQYF. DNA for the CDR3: TGTGCCAGCAGCCACGGGGAAGAGACCCAGTACTTC.

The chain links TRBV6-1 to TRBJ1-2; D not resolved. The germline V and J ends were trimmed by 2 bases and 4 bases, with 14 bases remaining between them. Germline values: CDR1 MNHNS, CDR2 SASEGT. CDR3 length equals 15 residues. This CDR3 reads CASSESWFGSYGYTF. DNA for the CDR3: TGTGCCAGCAGTGAATCGTGGTTTGGGAGCTATGGCTACACCTTC.

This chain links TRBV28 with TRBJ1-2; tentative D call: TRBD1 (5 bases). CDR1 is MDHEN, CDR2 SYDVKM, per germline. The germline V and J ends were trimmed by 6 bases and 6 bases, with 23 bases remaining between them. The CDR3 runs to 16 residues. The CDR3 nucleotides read TGTGCCAGCAGAAACCCCAGGGTGCCCCGCGGGGATGGCTACACCTTC. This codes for CASRNPRVPRGDGYTF.

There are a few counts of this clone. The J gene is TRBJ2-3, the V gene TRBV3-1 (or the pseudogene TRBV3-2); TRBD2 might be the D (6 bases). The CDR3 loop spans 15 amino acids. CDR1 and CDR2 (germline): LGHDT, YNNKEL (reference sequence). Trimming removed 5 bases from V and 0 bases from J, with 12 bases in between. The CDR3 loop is CASSALGTSTDTQYF. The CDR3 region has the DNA TGTGCCAGCAGCGCGTTGGGGACTAGCACAGATACGCAGTATTTT.

CDR3 residues: CASSLDSGIYNEQFF. In nucleotides, the CDR3 is TGCGCCAGCAGCCTAGACAGCGGGATTTACAATGAGCAGTTCTTC. J is TRBJ2-1 and V is TRBV4-1; 7 bases agree with TRBD2. Unmatched junction bases numbered 7, after V lost 4 bases and J lost 4 bases. The CDR3 has 15 amino acids. Germline values: CDR1 MGHRA, CDR2 YSYEKL.

CDR3 amino acids: CASREAGRQWTEAFF. CDR3 nucleotide sequence: TGTGCCAGCAGGGAGGCGGGGAGGCAATGGACTGAAGCTTTCTTT. The gene calls are TRBV3-1 (or the pseudogene TRBV3-2) and TRBJ1-1; D call uncertain. The length of the CDR3 is 15 residues. V was cut by 6 bases and J by 5 bases, with 19 bases left in between. The V gene's germline CDR1 is LGHDT and CDR2 YNNKEL (reference sequence).

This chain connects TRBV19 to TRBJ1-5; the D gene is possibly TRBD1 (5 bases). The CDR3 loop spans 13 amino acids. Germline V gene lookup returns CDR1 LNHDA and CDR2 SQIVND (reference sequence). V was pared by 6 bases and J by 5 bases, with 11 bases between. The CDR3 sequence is CASSIDSYQPQHF. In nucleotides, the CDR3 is TGTGCCAGTAGCATCGACAGCTATCAGCCCCAGCATTTT.

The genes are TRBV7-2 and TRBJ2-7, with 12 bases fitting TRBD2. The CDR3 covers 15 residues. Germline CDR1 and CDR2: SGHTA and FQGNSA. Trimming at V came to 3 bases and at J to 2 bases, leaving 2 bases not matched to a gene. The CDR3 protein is CASSFLAGGPYEQYF. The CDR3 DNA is TGTGCCAGCAGCTTTCTAGCGGGAGGGCCCTACGAGCAGTACTTC.

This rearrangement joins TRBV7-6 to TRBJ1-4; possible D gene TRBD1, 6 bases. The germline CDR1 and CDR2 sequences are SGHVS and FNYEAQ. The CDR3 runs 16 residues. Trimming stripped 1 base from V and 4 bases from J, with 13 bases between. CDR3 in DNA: TGTGCCAGCAGCTTAGGGATGGGGGCCCGTAATGAAAAACTGTTTTTT. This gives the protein CASSLGMGARNEKLFF.

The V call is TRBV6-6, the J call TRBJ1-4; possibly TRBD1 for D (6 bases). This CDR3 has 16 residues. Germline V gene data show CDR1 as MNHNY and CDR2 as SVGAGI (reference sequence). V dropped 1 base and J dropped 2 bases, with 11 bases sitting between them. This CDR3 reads CASSYLAQGTNEKLFF. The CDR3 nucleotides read TGTGCCAGCAGTTACTTAGCACAGGGTACTAATGAAAAACTGTTTTTT.

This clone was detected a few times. CDR3 sequence (DNA): TGCAGCGCTGGACCGGACAGTTTATCCTATGGCTACACCTTC. This sequence encodes CSAGPDSLSYGYTF. The chain employs TRBV29-1 and TRBJ1-2; tentative D call: TRBD1 (6 bases). Germline CDR1 reads SQVTM; CDR2 reads ANQGSEA. The CDR3 is 14 amino acids. Trimming removed 7 bases at V and 4 bases at J, with 19 bases between.

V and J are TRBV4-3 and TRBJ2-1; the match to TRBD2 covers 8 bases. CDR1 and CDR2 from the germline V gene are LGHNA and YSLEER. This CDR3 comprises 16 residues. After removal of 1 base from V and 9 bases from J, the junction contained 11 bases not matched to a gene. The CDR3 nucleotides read TGCGCCAGCAGCCAAGTGCACGAGCGGGAGTATGGTGAGCAGTTCTTC. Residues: CASSQVHEREYGEQFF.

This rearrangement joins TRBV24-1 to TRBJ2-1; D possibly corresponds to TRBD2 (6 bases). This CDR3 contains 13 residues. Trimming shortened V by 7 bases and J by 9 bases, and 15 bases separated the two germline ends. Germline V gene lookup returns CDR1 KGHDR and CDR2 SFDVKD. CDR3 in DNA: TGTGCCACCAGGGAAGCGGGTTTTGGTGAGCAGTTCTTC. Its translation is CATREAGFGEQFF.

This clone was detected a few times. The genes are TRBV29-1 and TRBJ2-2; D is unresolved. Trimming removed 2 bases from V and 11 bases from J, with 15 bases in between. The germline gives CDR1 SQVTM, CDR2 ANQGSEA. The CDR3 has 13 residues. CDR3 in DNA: TGCAGCGTTGAATTAGGTGTGGAGCCCGAGCTGTTTTTT. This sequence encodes CSVELGVEPELFF.

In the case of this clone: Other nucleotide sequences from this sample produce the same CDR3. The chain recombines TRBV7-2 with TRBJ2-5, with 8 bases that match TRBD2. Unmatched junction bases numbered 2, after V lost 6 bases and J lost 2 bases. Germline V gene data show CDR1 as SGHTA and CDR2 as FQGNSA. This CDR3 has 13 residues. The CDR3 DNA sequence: TGTGCCAGCAGTTCTAGCGGGCAAGAGACCCAGTACTTC. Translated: CASSSSGQETQYF.

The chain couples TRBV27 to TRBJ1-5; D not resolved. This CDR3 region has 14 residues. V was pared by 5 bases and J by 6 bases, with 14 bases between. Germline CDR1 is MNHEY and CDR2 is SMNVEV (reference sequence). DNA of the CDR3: TGTGCCAGCAGTAATAATTATGGAGTTCAGCCCCAGCATTTT. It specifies CASSNNYGVQPQHF.

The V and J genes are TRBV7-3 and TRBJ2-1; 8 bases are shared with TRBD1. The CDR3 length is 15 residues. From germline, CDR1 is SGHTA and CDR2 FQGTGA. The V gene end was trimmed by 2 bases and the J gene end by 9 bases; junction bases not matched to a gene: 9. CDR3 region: CASSLGQGAQSEQFF. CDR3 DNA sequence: TGTGCCAGCAGCTTAGGGCAGGGGGCCCAGAGTGAGCAGTTCTTC.

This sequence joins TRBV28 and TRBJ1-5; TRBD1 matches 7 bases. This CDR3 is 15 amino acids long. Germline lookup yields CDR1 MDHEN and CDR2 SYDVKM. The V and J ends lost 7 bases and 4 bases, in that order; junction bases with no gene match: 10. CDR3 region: CASTPTGRINQPQHF. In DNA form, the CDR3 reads TGTGCCAGCACACCGACAGGGAGGATTAATCAGCCCCAGCATTTT. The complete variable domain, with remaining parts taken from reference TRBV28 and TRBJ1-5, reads DVKVTQSSRYLVKRTGEKVFLECVQDMDHENMFWYRQDPGLGLRLIYFSYDVKMKEKGDIPEGYSVSREKKERFSLILESASTNQTSMYLCASTPTGRINQPQHFGDGTRLSIL.

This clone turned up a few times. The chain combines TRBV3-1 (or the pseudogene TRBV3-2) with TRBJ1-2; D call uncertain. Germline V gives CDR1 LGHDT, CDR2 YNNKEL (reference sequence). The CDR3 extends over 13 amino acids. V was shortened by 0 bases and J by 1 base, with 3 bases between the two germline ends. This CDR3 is CASSQDHNYGYTF. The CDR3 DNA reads TGTGCCAGCAGCCAAGACCATAACTATGGCTACACCTTC.

CDR3 coding DNA: TGTGCCAGCAGCGGGGGAGCGGGAGGGATTGTTGACAATGAGCAGTTCTTC. Translating gives CASSGGAGGIVDNEQFF. The chain recombines TRBV5-4 with TRBJ2-1; TRBD2 aligns across 10 bases. The CDR3 consists of 17 residues. The trim removed 4 bases at V and 5 bases at J, leaving 12 bases unmatched. The germline V gene has CDR1 SGHNT and CDR2 YYREEE (reference sequence).

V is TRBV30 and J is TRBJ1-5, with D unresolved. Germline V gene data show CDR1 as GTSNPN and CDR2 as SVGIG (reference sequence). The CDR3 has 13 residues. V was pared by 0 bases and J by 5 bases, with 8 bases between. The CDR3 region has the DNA TGTGCCTGGAGTGTATCTCGGGATCAGCCCCAGCATTTT. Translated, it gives CAWSVSRDQPQHF. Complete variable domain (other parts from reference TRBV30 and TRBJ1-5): SQTIHQWPATLVQPVGSPLSLECTVEGTSNPNLYWYRQAAGRGLQLLFYSVGIGQISSEVPQNLSASRPQDRQFILSSKKLLLSDSGFYLCAWSVSRDQPQHFGDGTRLSIL.

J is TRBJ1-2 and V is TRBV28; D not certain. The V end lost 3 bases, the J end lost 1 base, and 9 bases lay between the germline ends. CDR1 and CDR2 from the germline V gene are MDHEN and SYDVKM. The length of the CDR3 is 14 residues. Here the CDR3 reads CASSFGRYNYGYTF. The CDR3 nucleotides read TGTGCCAGCAGTTTTGGGAGATATAACTATGGCTACACCTTC.

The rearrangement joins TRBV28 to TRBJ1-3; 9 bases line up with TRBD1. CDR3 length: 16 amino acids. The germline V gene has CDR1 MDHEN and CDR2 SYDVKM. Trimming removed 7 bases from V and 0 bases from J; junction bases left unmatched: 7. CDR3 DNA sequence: TGTGCCAGCATTACAGGGGGCTCCGTCTCTGGAAACACCATATATTTT. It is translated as CASITGGSVSGNTIYF.

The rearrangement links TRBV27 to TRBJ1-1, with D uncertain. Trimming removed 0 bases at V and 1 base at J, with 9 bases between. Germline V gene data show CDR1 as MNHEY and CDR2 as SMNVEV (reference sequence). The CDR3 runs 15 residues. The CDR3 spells CASSLSVLGNTEAFF. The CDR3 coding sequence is TGTGCCAGCAGTTTATCTGTACTCGGGAACACTGAAGCTTTCTTT.

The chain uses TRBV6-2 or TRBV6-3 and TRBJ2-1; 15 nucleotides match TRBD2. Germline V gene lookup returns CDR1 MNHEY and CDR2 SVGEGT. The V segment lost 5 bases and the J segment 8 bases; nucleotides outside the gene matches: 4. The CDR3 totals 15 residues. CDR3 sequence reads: CASSLGLAGGYEQFF. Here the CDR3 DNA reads TGTGCCAGCAGTCTCGGACTAGCGGGAGGGTATGAGCAGTTCTTC.

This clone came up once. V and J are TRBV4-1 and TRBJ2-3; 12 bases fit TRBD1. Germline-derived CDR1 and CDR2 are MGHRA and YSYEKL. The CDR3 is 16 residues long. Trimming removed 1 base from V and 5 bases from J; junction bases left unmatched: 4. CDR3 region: CASSQARDRGLDTQYF. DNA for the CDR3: TGCGCCAGCAGCCAAGCAAGGGACAGGGGGCTAGATACGCAGTATTTT.

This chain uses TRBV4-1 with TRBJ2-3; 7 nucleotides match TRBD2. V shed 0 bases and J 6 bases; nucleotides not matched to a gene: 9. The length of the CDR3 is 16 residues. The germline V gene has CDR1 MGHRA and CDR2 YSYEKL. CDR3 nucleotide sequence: TGCGCCAGCAGCCAAGATCGCGGGAGTTCGAAGGATACGCAGTATTTT. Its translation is CASSQDRGSSKDTQYF.

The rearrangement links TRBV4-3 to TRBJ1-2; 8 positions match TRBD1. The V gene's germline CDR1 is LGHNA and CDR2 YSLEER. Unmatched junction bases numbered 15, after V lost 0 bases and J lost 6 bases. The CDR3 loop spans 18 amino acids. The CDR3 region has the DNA TGCGCCAGCAGCCAAGAGGCCGGGACAGGTTTTAGTATCCATGGCTACACCTTC. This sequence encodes CASSQEAGTGFSIHGYTF.

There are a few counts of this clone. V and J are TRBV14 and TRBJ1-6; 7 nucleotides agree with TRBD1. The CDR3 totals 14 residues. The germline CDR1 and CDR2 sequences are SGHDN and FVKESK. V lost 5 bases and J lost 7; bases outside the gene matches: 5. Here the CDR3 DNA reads TGTGCCAGCAGCACCCGACAGGGAAATTCACCCCTCCACTTT. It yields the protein CASSTRQGNSPLHF.